The clone carrying this TCR beta chain was counted only a few times. As yet, its antigen is unknown. One end of the junction is discordant with germline, which a read error may explain. The CDR3 runs 13 residues. Germline CDR1 SSHAT, CDR2 FNYEAQ (reference sequence). The data were obtained in a study of T cells in Graves' hyperthyroidism and ophthalmopathy. Study-wide findings and caveats: Expanded thyroid clonotypes (above 0.001) were mostly also found in blood.

When ophthalmopathy did not progress within 18 months, Graves' hyperthyroidism was considered stable. Patients were aged 18 to 65, had disease duration under 2 months, and had newly diagnosed hyperthyroidism. Clinical symptoms, serum thyroxine, TRAb, thyroid ultrasound and orbital computed tomography informed diagnoses. TCR beta CDR3 regions were amplified from RNA transcripts. The primer set for the first-round RT-PCR of the TCR CDR3 was HTBI. TCRdb reprocessed the multiplex PCR reads via MiXCR and lists one record per CDR3 protein. The sample carries around 520,000 distinct CDR3 sequences, approximately 15% recorded once.

Sequencing was carried out using blood. V gene TRBV7-7 combines with J gene TRBJ2-1; no definite D call. The receptor comes from a woman aged 18-29 years with Graves' hyperthyroidism. The CDR3 sequence: CASSSRINNEQFF. In nucleotides, the CDR3 is TGTGCTAGCAGCTCACGGATCAACAATGAGCAGTTCTTC.